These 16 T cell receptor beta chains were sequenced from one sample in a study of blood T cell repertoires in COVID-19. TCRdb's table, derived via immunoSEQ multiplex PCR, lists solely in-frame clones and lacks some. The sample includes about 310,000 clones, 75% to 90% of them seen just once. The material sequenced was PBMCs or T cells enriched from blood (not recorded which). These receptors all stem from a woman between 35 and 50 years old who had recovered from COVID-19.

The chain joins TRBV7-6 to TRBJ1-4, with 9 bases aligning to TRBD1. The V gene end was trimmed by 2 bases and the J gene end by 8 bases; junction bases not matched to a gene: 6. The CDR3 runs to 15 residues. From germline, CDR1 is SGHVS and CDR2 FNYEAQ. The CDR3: CASSLIGTGSEKLFF. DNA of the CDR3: TGTGCCAGCAGCTTAATTGGGACAGGGAGCGAAAAACTGTTTTTT.

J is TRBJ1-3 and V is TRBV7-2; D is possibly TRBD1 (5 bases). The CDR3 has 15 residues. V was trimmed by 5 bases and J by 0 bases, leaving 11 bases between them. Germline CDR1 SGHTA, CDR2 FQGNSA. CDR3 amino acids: CASSLRTSSGNTIYF. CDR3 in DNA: TGTGCCAGCAGCCTCCGGACAAGCTCTGGAAACACCATATATTTT.

DNA of the CDR3: TGTGCCAGCAGCTTGGCTGGGACAGGCAATTCACCCCTCCACTTT. Its protein is CASSLAGTGNSPLHF. The rearrangement links TRBV5-6 to TRBJ1-6, with TRBD1 matching over 8 bases. Germline CDR1 reads SGHDT; CDR2 reads YYEEEE. The CDR3 is made up of 15 amino acids. Trimming cost V 0 bases and J 7 bases; bases outside gene matches: 3.

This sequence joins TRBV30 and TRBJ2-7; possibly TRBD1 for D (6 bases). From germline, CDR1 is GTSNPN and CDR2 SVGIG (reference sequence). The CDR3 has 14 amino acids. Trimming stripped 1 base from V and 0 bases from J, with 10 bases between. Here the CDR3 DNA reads TGTGCCTGGAGTGCTGGACAGCTCTCCTACGAGCAGTACTTC. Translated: CAWSAGQLSYEQYF.

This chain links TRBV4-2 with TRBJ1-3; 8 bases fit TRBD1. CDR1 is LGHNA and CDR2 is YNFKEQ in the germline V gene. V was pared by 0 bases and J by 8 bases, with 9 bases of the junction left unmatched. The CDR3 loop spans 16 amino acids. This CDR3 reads CASSQEARTGLDTIYF. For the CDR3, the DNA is TGTGCCAGCAGCCAAGAGGCCCGGACAGGGCTGGACACCATATATTTT.

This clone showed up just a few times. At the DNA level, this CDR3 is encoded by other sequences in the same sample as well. The CDR3 DNA reads TGTGCCAGCAGTTCCCGGGACAGGGGCTACGAGCAGTACTTC. It codes for CASSSRDRGYEQYF. The V call is TRBV27, the J call TRBJ2-7; 10 bases agree with TRBD1. The CDR3 runs to 14 residues. The germline CDR1 and CDR2 sequences are MNHEY and SMNVEV (reference sequence). Trimming removed 4 bases from V and 3 bases from J; junction bases left unmatched: 3.

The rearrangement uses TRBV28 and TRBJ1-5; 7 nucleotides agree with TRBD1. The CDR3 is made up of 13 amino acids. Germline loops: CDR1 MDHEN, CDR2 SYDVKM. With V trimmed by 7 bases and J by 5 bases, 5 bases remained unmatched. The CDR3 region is CASIGQADQPQHF. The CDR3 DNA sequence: TGTGCCAGCATTGGACAGGCCGATCAGCCCCAGCATTTT.

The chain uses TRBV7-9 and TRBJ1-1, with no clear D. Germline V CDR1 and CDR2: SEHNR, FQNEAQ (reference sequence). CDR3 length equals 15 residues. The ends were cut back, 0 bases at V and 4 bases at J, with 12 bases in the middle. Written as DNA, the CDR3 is TGTGCCAGCAGCTTAGCACTGGGAGGGAGCACTGAAGCTTTCTTT. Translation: CASSLALGGSTEAFF. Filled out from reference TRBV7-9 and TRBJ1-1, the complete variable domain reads DTGVSQNPRHKITKRGQNVTFRCDPISEHNRLYWYRQTLGQGPEFLTYFQNEAQLEKSRLLSDRFSAERPKGSFSTLEIQRTEQGDSAMYLCASSLALGGSTEAFFGQGTRLTVV.

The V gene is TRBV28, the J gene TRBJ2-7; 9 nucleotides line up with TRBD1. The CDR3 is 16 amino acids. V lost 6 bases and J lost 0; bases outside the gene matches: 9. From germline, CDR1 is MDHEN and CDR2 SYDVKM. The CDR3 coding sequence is TGTGCCAGCAGCACTAAAAACAGGGGGCACTCCTACGAGCAGTACTTC. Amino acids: CASSTKNRGHSYEQYF.

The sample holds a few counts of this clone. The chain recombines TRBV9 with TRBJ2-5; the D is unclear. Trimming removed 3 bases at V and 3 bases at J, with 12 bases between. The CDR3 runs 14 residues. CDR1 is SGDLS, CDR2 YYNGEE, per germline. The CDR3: CASSADWIEETQYF. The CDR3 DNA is TGTGCCAGCAGCGCCGACTGGATAGAAGAGACCCAGTACTTC.

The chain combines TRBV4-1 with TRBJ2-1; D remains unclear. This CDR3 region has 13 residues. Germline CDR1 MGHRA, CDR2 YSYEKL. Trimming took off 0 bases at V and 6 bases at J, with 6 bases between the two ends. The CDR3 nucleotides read TGCGCCAGCAGCCAAGAAGCGCGCAATGAGCAGTTCTTC. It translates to CASSQEARNEQFF.

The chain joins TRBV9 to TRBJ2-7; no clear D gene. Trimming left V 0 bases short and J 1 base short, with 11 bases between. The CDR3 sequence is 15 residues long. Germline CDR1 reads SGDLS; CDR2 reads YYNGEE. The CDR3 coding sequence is TGTGCCAGCAGCGTAGACGCCGCAGGTTCCTACGAGCAGTACTTC. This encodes CASSVDAAGSYEQYF.

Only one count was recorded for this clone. The CDR3 DNA is TGTGCCAGCTCACCACCGAGACAGGGGGCGGGTGGCTACACCTTC. It translates to CASSPPRQGAGGYTF. The chain links TRBV18 to TRBJ1-2, with TRBD1 identical over 10 bases. The CDR3 is 15 amino acids. J lost 7 bases, V lost 0 bases, and 5 bases had no gene match. CDR1 is KGHSH and CDR2 is LQKENI in the germline V gene.

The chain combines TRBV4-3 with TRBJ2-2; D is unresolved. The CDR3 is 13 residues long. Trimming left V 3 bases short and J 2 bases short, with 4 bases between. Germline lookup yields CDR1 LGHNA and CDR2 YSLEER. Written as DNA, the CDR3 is TGCGCCAGCAGCCACAGAAACACCGGGGAGCTGTTTTTT. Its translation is CASSHRNTGELFF.

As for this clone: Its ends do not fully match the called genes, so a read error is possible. The CDR3 here is CARSRRTSGGIDTQYF. The CDR3 nucleotides are TGCGCCCGCAGCCGGCGGACTAGCGGGGGTATAGATACGCAGTATTTT. The chain joins TRBV4-1 to TRBJ2-3; 13 bases are shared with TRBD2. Germline CDR1 reads MGHRA; CDR2 reads YSYEKL. The CDR3 is 16 residues long.

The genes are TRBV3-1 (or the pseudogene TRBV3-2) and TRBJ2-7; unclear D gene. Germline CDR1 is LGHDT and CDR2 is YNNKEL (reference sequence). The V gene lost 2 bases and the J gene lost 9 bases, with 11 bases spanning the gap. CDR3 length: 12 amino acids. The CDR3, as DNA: TGTGCCAGCAGCCAACAGGAATCAGGGCAGTACTTC. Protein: CASSQQESGQYF.